Below, 10 T cell receptor beta chains from the same sample are listed, as sequenced in a study of T cells after yellow fever vaccination. TCRdb analysed the 5' RACE reads with MiXCR anew, one entry per CDR3 protein. This table has fewer than 20,000 distinct CDR3 sequences, approximately 4% appearing once. This specimen was PBMCs, either bulk or a sorted T-cell subset (CD4+, CD8+, memory, or dextramer-sorted; not recorded which), taken 15 days after the yellow fever booster vaccination. The receptors stem from a man younger than 45 who received the YFV17D yellow fever vaccine.

In its sample, this clonotype was seen many times. The DNA for the CDR3 is TGTGCCAGCAGTGAATATAATTTGGACATTCAGTACTTC. Residues: CASSEYNLDIQYF. The chain recombines TRBV25-1 with TRBJ2-4; D remains ambiguous. V lost 0 bases and J lost 8, with 8 bases in between. Per the germline V gene, CDR1 is MGHDK and CDR2 is SYGVNS. The CDR3 consists of 13 residues.

This clonotype has at least ten counts. The rearrangement links TRBV9 to TRBJ2-2, with TRBD1 matching over 7 bases. This CDR3 is 15 amino acids long. The germline V gene has CDR1 SGDLS and CDR2 YYNGEE. The V segment lost 4 bases and the J segment 4 bases; nucleotides outside the gene matches: 7. CDR3 DNA sequence: TGTGCCAGCAGCTGGGAAGGGGGCGTCACCGGGGAGCTGTTTTTT. This gives the protein CASSWEGGVTGELFF.

This clonotype was detected ten times or more. V is TRBV7-2 and J is TRBJ2-5, with D perhaps assigned TRBD1 or TRBD2 (6 bases each). V gave up 7 bases and J gave up 2 bases, with 17 bases separating them. The CDR3 totals 15 residues. CDR1 SGHTA and CDR2 FQGNSA come from the germline V gene. The CDR3 reads CASTLRVGGQETQYF. The CDR3 DNA is TGTGCCAGCACCCTCCGGGTAGGGGGGCAAGAGACCCAGTACTTC.

This clonotype is classed as medium-sized. The chain uses TRBV5-1 and TRBJ2-7; 13 bases match TRBD2. Trimming at V came to 7 bases and at J to 6 bases, leaving 7 bases not matched to a gene. The CDR3 has 14 amino acids. Germline-derived CDR1 and CDR2 are SGHRS and YFSETQ. Written as DNA, the CDR3 is TGCGCCAGCGCCCGGACTAGCGGGAGTCCCGAGCAGTACTTC. It translates to CASARTSGSPEQYF.

Sample share makes this clonotype medium-sized. The rearrangement joins TRBV20-1 to TRBJ1-5; D remains unclear. The germline CDR1 and CDR2 sequences are DFQATT and SNEGSKA (reference sequence). V lost 3 bases and J lost 2, with 11 bases in between. The CDR3 is made up of 14 amino acids. The CDR3 sequence is CSARQTYGNQPQHF. In nucleotides, the CDR3 is TGCAGTGCTAGGCAAACCTATGGCAATCAGCCCCAGCATTTT.

Ten or more counts support this clonotype. This rearrangement joins TRBV4-2 to TRBJ2-7; tentative D call: TRBD2 (6 bases). V was shortened by 4 bases and J by 2 bases, with 12 bases between the two germline ends. Looked up from germline, CDR1 is LGHNA and CDR2 is YNFKEQ. The CDR3 runs to 14 residues. CDR3 nucleotide sequence: TGTGCCAGCAGCCGGGACTTCGGTGCCTACGAGCAGTACTTC. Translation gives CASSRDFGAYEQYF.

This clonotype was recorded at least ten times. The J gene is TRBJ2-7, the V gene TRBV20-1; D possibly corresponds to TRBD1 (7 bases). This CDR3 has 13 amino acids. V gave up 0 bases and J gave up 3 bases, with 9 bases separating them. Germline V gene sequence: CDR1 DFQATT, CDR2 SNEGSKA (reference sequence). The CDR3 DNA follows: TGCAGTGCTAGAGACCAGGGGGGCTACGAGCAGTACTTC. Translation: CSARDQGGYEQYF.

This clonotype was recorded at least ten times. The chain couples TRBV11-2 to TRBJ2-7; D remains ambiguous. V dropped 1 base and J dropped 2 bases, with 6 bases sitting between them. This CDR3 has 13 residues. Germline V CDR1 and CDR2: SGHAT, FQNNGV. The CDR3 DNA is TGTGCCAGCAGCTTAGGTCGGACCTACGAGCAGTACTTC. It codes for CASSLGRTYEQYF.

This clonotype was seen ten or more times. The rearrangement links TRBV29-1 to TRBJ2-7; 10 nucleotides line up with TRBD1. This CDR3 has 12 residues. The V gene end was trimmed by 7 bases and the J gene end by 3 bases; junction bases not matched to a gene: 3. Germline values: CDR1 SQVTM, CDR2 ANQGSEA. DNA for the CDR3: TGCAGCGGGACAGGGGGAGACTACGAGCAGTACTTC. Amino acids: CSGTGGDYEQYF.

At least ten counts were recorded for this clonotype. The rearrangement joins TRBV20-1 to TRBJ2-1, with D maybe TRBD2 (5 bases). V lost 5 bases and J 3 bases, leaving 14 bases between the germline ends. There are 14 residues in the CDR3. CDR1 is DFQATT and CDR2 is SNEGSKA in the germline V gene (reference sequence). CDR3 protein: CSARGGAVYNEQFF. CDR3 bases: TGCAGTGCTCGTGGAGGAGCCGTCTACAATGAGCAGTTCTTC.